Below, 26 T cell receptor beta chains from the same sample are listed, as sequenced in a study of T cells in localized non-small cell lung cancer. TCRdb's copy holds only in-frame clones and misses some; the assay was immunoSEQ multiplex PCR. The data contain 60,000 to 65,000 clones, 85% to 90% of them seen just once; the ten biggest clones take up roughly 1.9%. The sequencing here drew on peripheral blood, taken before any cancer treatment. The source of these receptors is a woman aged 35-75 years with stage I lung adenocarcinoma.

The table lists this clone with a few counts. J is TRBJ1-2 and V is TRBV14, with D uncertain. V was cut by 4 bases and J by 6 bases, with 12 bases left in between. The CDR3 spans 13 residues. CDR1 is SGHDN, CDR2 FVKESK, per germline. CDR3 protein: CASSLSGVHGYTF. DNA for the CDR3: TGTGCCAGCAGCCTGTCAGGAGTCCATGGCTACACCTTC.

The V gene is TRBV5-5, the J gene TRBJ1-2; D unclear. Germline V gene lookup returns CDR1 SGHKS and CDR2 YYEKEE (reference sequence). This CDR3 contains 17 residues. V was clipped by 4 bases and J by 4 bases, with 23 bases between them. As DNA, the CDR3 is TGTGCCAGCAGCCAAGATTCCTCCCTCGCCTTACGCTATGGCTACACCTTC. It encodes CASSQDSSLALRYGYTF.

The rearrangement uses TRBV4-1 and TRBJ2-7; D is perhaps TRBD1 (5 bases). This CDR3 is built from 17 residues. CDR1 is MGHRA and CDR2 is YSYEKL in the germline V gene. V was shortened by 0 bases and J by 2 bases, with 17 bases between the two germline ends. The CDR3 DNA sequence: TGCGCCAGCAGCCAAGATAAATGGCAGGGAACCGCCTACGAGCAGTACTTC. This encodes CASSQDKWQGTAYEQYF.

The J gene is TRBJ2-5, the V gene TRBV7-9; 8 nucleotides match TRBD2. CDR1 is SEHNR, CDR2 FQNEAQ, per germline (reference sequence). The CDR3 has 14 residues. Losses at the gene ends were 1 base for V and 5 bases for J; bases not matched to a gene: 3. The CDR3 sequence: CASSLGLAFETQYF. CDR3 in DNA: TGTGCCAGCAGCTTAGGACTAGCGTTTGAGACCCAGTACTTC.

The CDR3 region has the DNA TGTGCCAGCAGTGCGAGTCTTTACGAGCAGTACTTC. Translated, it gives CASSASLYEQYF. The genes are TRBV2 and TRBJ2-7, with no clear D. V was pared by 4 bases and J by 4 bases, with 8 bases between. Germline V gives CDR1 SNHLY, CDR2 FYNNEI. The CDR3 runs 12 residues.

This clone was seen just once. This chain links TRBV18 with TRBJ2-7; no reliable D call. The ends were cut back, 2 bases at V and 3 bases at J, with 5 bases in the middle. The CDR3 contains 12 residues. Germline V gene sequence: CDR1 KGHSH, CDR2 LQKENI. The CDR3 DNA is TGTGCCAGCTCACCAGAGAACTACGAGCAGTACTTC. Protein sequence: CASSPENYEQYF.

CDR3 region: CAWRTASYEQYF. The CDR3 DNA follows: TGTGCCTGGAGGACAGCGTCCTACGAGCAGTACTTC. The J gene is TRBJ2-7, the V gene TRBV30, with D possibly TRBD1 on 5 matching bases. Germline lookup yields CDR1 GTSNPN and CDR2 SVGIG (reference sequence). CDR3 length: 12 residues. Trimming removed 3 bases from V and 1 base from J, with 7 bases in between.

The chain employs TRBV11-2 and TRBJ2-1; D could derive from TRBD1 or TRBD2 (5 bases each). The CDR3 covers 14 residues. V was clipped by 8 bases and J by 2 bases, with 13 bases between them. Germline lookup yields CDR1 SGHAT and CDR2 FQNNGV. The CDR3 protein is CASSGTQAYNEQFF. CDR3 sequence (DNA): TGTGCCAGCTCCGGGACCCAAGCCTACAATGAGCAGTTCTTC.

Concerning this clone itself: At one boundary the junction diverges from the germline segment, which might be a read error. The chain recombines TRBV6-5 with TRBJ2-7; D perhaps matches TRBD1 (7 bases). The germline gives CDR1 MNHEY, CDR2 SVGAGI. CDR3 length equals 16 residues. CDR3 amino acids: CSSSYSGGGGLNEQYF. CDR3 nucleotide sequence: TGTTCCAGCAGTTACTCGGGCGGAGGGGGCCTCAACGAGCAGTACTTC.

The genes are TRBV29-1 and TRBJ1-2; D is unresolved. V lost 6 bases and J lost 6, with 17 bases in between. The germline V gene encodes CDR1 SQVTM and CDR2 ANQGSEA. This CDR3 has 13 residues. The CDR3 here is CSVEVGSWDGYTF. The CDR3 coding sequence is TGCAGCGTCGAGGTTGGTTCATGGGATGGCTACACCTTC.

CDR3: CASSLDGPNTGELFF. The CDR3, as DNA: TGTGCCAGCAGCTTAGACGGGCCGAACACCGGGGAGCTGTTTTTT. The chain combines TRBV11-2 with TRBJ2-2; no clear D. Trimming removed 0 bases from V and 0 bases from J, with 5 bases in between. The CDR3 spans 15 residues. Germline lookup yields CDR1 SGHAT and CDR2 FQNNGV.

In its sample, this clone was seen once. The V gene is TRBV27, the J gene TRBJ1-4; D may be TRBD1 (6 bases). V was trimmed by 5 bases and J by 2 bases, leaving 12 bases between them. CDR3 size: 15 residues. Germline assignment: CDR1 MNHEY and CDR2 SMNVEV (reference sequence). The DNA of the CDR3 is TGTGCCAGCAGTCCATCCGACAGGACTAATGAAAAACTGTTTTTT. Amino acids: CASSPSDRTNEKLFF. The full variable domain, its missing parts supplied by reference TRBV27 and TRBJ1-4, is EAQVTQNPRYLITVTGKKLTVTCSQNMNHEYMSWYRQDPGLGLRQIYYSMNVEVTDKGDVPEGYKVSRKEKRNFPLILESPSPNQTSLYFCASSPSDRTNEKLFFGSGTQLSVL.

The rearrangement uses TRBV21-1 and TRBJ2-5. TRBV21-1 is reported as a pseudogene. The CDR3 has 13 amino acids. The CDR3 loop reads CASRRDGRETQYF. The CDR3 coding sequence is TGTGCCAGCAGAAGGGACGGAAGAGAGACCCAGTACTTC.

This chain links TRBV5-6 with TRBJ2-1; D unclear. Germline V gene lookup returns CDR1 SGHDT and CDR2 YYEEEE. The V gene lost 4 bases and the J gene lost 0 bases, with 14 bases spanning the gap. This CDR3 region has 16 residues. CDR3 amino acids: CASSHTVRHSYNEQFF. CDR3 nucleotide sequence: TGTGCCAGCAGCCACACAGTCCGCCACTCCTACAATGAGCAGTTCTTC.

The chain recombines TRBV18 with TRBJ1-1; weak D call: TRBD1 (5 bases). Deletions cut 3 bases from V and 4 bases from J, with 15 bases between. Germline assignment: CDR1 KGHSH and CDR2 LQKENI. The CDR3 is made up of 15 amino acids. For the CDR3, the DNA is TGTGCCAGCTCACCCCGGAGGGGCTCGGGCACTGAAGCTTTCTTT. This codes for CASSPRRGSGTEAFF.

The chain carries TRBV5-1 and TRBJ2-7; D is perhaps TRBD1 (6 bases). The germline V and J ends were trimmed by 4 bases and 2 bases, with 13 bases remaining between them. CDR3 length: 14 residues. The germline V gene has CDR1 SGHRS and CDR2 YFSETQ. CDR3 DNA sequence: TGCGCCAGCAGCGTTCAGGGGTCCGCCTACGAGCAGTACTTC. Its translation: CASSVQGSAYEQYF. Filled out from reference TRBV5-1 and TRBJ2-7, the complete variable domain reads KAGVTQTPRYLIKTRGQQVTLSCSPISGHRSVSWYQQTPGQGLQFLFEYFSETQRNKGNFPGRFSGRQFSNSRSEMNVSTLELGDSALYLCASSVQGSAYEQYFGPGTRLTVT.

V gene TRBV11-1 combines with J gene TRBJ2-7; no reliable D call. The CDR3 contains 11 residues. The V gene's germline CDR1 is SGHAT and CDR2 FQDESV (reference sequence). V lost 4 bases and J lost 3, with 4 bases in between. The chain's CDR3 is CASSSLYEQYF. CDR3 DNA: TGTGCCAGCAGCTCGCTCTACGAGCAGTACTTC. The complete variable domain, with remaining parts taken from reference TRBV11-1 and TRBJ2-7, reads EAEVAQSPRYKITEKSQAVAFWCDPISGHATLYWYRQILGQGPELLVQFQDESVVDDSQLPKDRFSAERLKGVDSTLKIQPAELGDSAMYLCASSSLYEQYFGPGTRLTVT.

The gene calls are TRBV10-2 and TRBJ2-2; D tentatively fits TRBD1 or TRBD2 (5 bases each). Deletions cut 2 bases from V and 5 bases from J, with 6 bases between. This CDR3 comprises 13 residues. Per the germline V gene, CDR1 is WSHSY and CDR2 is SAAADI. The CDR3 loop is CASSEGGTGELFF. As DNA, the CDR3 is TGCGCCAGCAGTGAGGGGGGTACCGGGGAGCTGTTTTTT.

The chain couples TRBV10-3 to TRBJ1-2; D is undetermined. Germline CDR1 and CDR2: ENHRY and SYGVKD. This CDR3 region has 13 residues. Trimming shortened V by 7 bases and J by 6 bases, and 15 bases separated the two germline ends. CDR3 in DNA: TGTGCCATCACCACGGGGATGTTTGATGGCTACACCTTC. Amino acid sequence: CAITTGMFDGYTF.

The rearrangement links TRBV30 to TRBJ1-3; D gene unclear. Germline assignment: CDR1 GTSNPN and CDR2 SVGIG (reference sequence). This CDR3 comprises 17 residues. Trimming stripped 4 bases from V and 1 base from J, with 20 bases between. The CDR3 protein is CAWNKVLALTSGNTIYF. CDR3 nucleotide sequence: TGTGCCTGGAATAAAGTGCTGGCGCTTACTTCTGGAAACACCATATATTTT.

The V gene is TRBV13, the J gene TRBJ1-6, with D unresolved. V shed 0 bases and J shed 9 bases, with 9 bases lying between them. In germline, CDR1 is PRHDT, CDR2 FYEKMQ (reference sequence). The CDR3 consists of 14 residues. This chain's CDR3 is CASSLGAVSSPLHF. CDR3 in DNA: TGTGCCAGCAGCTTAGGGGCAGTTAGTTCACCCCTCCACTTT.

This chain joins TRBV7-8 and TRBJ1-2; tentatively, D is TRBD1 (5 bases). The V end was cut by 5 bases, the J end by 5 bases, with 15 bases between. The CDR3 runs to 14 residues. The germline V gene has CDR1 SGHVS and CDR2 FQNEAQ. The CDR3 protein is CASSPFLGRYGYTF. The CDR3 coding sequence is TGTGCCAGCAGCCCCTTCCTGGGGCGTTATGGCTACACCTTC.

This chain uses TRBV29-1 with TRBJ2-7, with D possibly being TRBD1 (6 bases). This CDR3 has 11 residues. Germline values: CDR1 SQVTM, CDR2 ANQGSEA. Trimming removed 6 bases at V and 13 bases at J, with 19 bases between. CDR3 in DNA: TGCAGCGTGGATTACGAGGGGACAATCTACTTC. As protein: CSVDYEGTIYF.

The V call is TRBV14, the J call TRBJ2-7; 11 nucleotides agree with TRBD1. CDR3 length: 16 residues. CDR1 SGHDN and CDR2 FVKESK come from the germline V gene. Unmatched junction bases numbered 13, after V lost 5 bases and J lost 7 bases. The CDR3 here is CASSRRGGTGGSEQYF. CDR3 DNA sequence: TGTGCCAGCAGCAGAAGAGGCGGGACAGGGGGAAGTGAGCAGTACTTC.

The J gene is TRBJ2-6, the V gene TRBV7-3, with D perhaps TRBD1 (5 bases). Trimming stripped 5 bases from V and 0 bases from J, with 8 bases between. This CDR3 contains 15 residues. CDR1 SGHTA and CDR2 FQGTGA come from the germline V gene. The CDR3 bases are TGTGCCAGCAGCCTCGACAGCTCTGGGGCCAACGTCCTGACTTTC. The encoded protein is CASSLDSSGANVLTF. Combining the CDR3 with reference TRBV7-3 and TRBJ2-6 gives the whole variable domain GAGVSQTPSNKVTEKGKYVELRCDPISGHTALYWYRQSLGQGPEFLIYFQGTGAADDSGLPNDRFFAVRPEGSVSTLKIQRTERGDSAVYLCASSLDSSGANVLTFGAGSRLTVL.

This chain joins TRBV5-8 and TRBJ1-2; D is uncertain. Trimming shortened V by 1 base and J by 2 bases, and 9 bases separated the two germline ends. The CDR3 sequence is 14 residues long. Germline CDR1 reads SGHTS; CDR2 reads YDEGEE. CDR3 loop: CASSLSTTNYGYTF. The CDR3 coding sequence is TGTGCCAGCAGCTTGTCGACAACGAACTATGGCTACACCTTC.